These 22 T cell receptor beta chains came from one sample sequenced in a study of blood T cell repertoires in COVID-19. Sequencing used immunoSEQ multiplex PCR; TCRdb keeps in-frame clones, though not all of them. The sample records 85,000 to 90,000 clones, about 87% being singletons. Source material: peripheral blood. These receptors came from a human donor in a cohort sampled during active COVID-19.

The rearrangement joins TRBV7-9 to TRBJ1-5; 7 bases fit TRBD1. After removal of 10 bases from V and 8 bases from J, the junction contained 17 bases not matched to a gene. This CDR3 region has 15 residues. CDR1 SEHNR and CDR2 FQNEAQ come from the germline V gene (reference sequence). For the CDR3, the DNA is TGTGCCACATCTAGGACAGGCGTCCCCAAAGAGCCCCAGCATTTT. The encoded protein is CATSRTGVPKEPQHF. The whole variable domain, filled in from reference TRBV7-9 and TRBJ1-5, reads DTGVSQNPRHKITKRGQNVTFRCDPISEHNRLYWYRQTLGQGPEFLTYFQNEAQLEKSRLLSDRFSAERPKGSFSTLEIQRTEQGDSAMYLCATSRTGVPKEPQHFGDGTRLSIL.

The chain recombines TRBV29-1 with TRBJ1-2; unclear D gene. Germline V CDR1 and CDR2: SQVTM, ANQGSEA. Trimming stripped 4 bases from V and 4 bases from J, with 13 bases between. The CDR3 has 13 residues. CDR3 residues: CSVGEDLGYGYTF. CDR3 coding DNA: TGCAGCGTTGGGGAGGATCTCGGCTATGGCTACACCTTC.

The gene calls are TRBV7-9 and TRBJ1-4; TRBD1 is a possible D gene (5 bases). The CDR3 totals 15 residues. With 4 bases removed from V and 12 bases from J, the gap between germline ends came to 21 bases. From germline, CDR1 is SEHNR and CDR2 FQNEAQ (reference sequence). CDR3 sequence reads: CASSSSFPDRGELFF. For the CDR3, the DNA is TGTGCCAGCAGCTCCTCTTTTCCGGACCGGGGGGAACTGTTTTTT. The whole variable domain, filled in from reference TRBV7-9 and TRBJ1-4, reads DTGVSQNPRHKITKRGQNVTFRCDPISEHNRLYWYRQTLGQGPEFLTYFQNEAQLEKSRLLSDRFSAERPKGSFSTLEIQRTEQGDSAMYLCASSSSFPDRGELFFGSGTQLSVL.

V and J are TRBV11-2 and TRBJ1-2, with D perhaps TRBD1 (6 bases). The CDR3 is 12 residues long. Germline CDR1 and CDR2: SGHAT and FQNNGV. Trimming removed 3 bases at V and 8 bases at J, with 10 bases between. The CDR3 nucleotides read TGTGCCAGCAGCTTGGGGGCAGGGGGCTACACCTTC. It translates to CASSLGAGGYTF.

DNA of the CDR3: TGTGCCAGCCTAGGGGTCGGGCCCCGAGGCAATTCACCCCTCCACTTT. This translates into CASLGVGPRGNSPLHF. The chain uses TRBV5-8 and TRBJ1-6, with D maybe TRBD1 (5 bases). Trimming left V 7 bases short and J 7 bases short, with 21 bases between. Germline V gene sequence: CDR1 SGHTS, CDR2 YDEGEE. The CDR3 is 16 residues long.

The J gene is TRBJ2-5, the V gene TRBV28; possibly TRBD2 for D (6 bases). This CDR3 region has 14 residues. V was clipped by 2 bases and J by 5 bases, with 12 bases between them. Germline assignment: CDR1 MDHEN and CDR2 SYDVKM. CDR3 bases: TGTGCCAGCAGTTTAGGGGGGACGGGGGAGACCCAGTACTTC. Translating it yields CASSLGGTGETQYF.

CDR3 bases: TGTGCCAGCCAACTAGCGGGAGGGCCGTACGAGCAGTACTTC. It codes for CASQLAGGPYEQYF. V is TRBV7-2 and J is TRBJ2-7, with TRBD2 matching 13 bases. Unmatched junction bases numbered 5, after V lost 8 bases and J lost 4 bases. Germline V gives CDR1 SGHTA, CDR2 FQGNSA. This CDR3 comprises 14 residues.

This chain links TRBV6-6 with TRBJ1-2; 7 nucleotides line up with TRBD1. The V segment lost 8 bases and the J segment 5 bases; nucleotides outside the gene matches: 5. The length of the CDR3 is 12 residues. The germline CDR1 and CDR2 sequences are MNHNY and SVGAGI (reference sequence). Here the CDR3 reads CASRTGEYGYTF. CDR3 nucleotide sequence: TGTGCCAGCCGGACAGGAGAATATGGCTACACCTTC.

The rearrangement joins TRBV24-1 to TRBJ2-1, with TRBD1 matching 9 bases. J lost 4 bases, V lost 4 bases, and 4 bases had no gene match. The length of the CDR3 is 15 residues. The germline CDR1 and CDR2 sequences are KGHDR and SFDVKD. The CDR3 spells CATSDPGQGYNEQFF. Written as DNA, the CDR3 is TGTGCCACCAGTGACCCGGGACAGGGATACAATGAGCAGTTCTTC.

The gene calls are TRBV2 and TRBJ1-4; 8 bases fit TRBD1. With 8 bases clipped from V and 7 bases from J, the junction kept 6 bases outside the gene matches. The CDR3 covers 13 residues. Germline assignment: CDR1 SNHLY and CDR2 FYNNEI. The CDR3: CASFTGGGEKLFF. CDR3 bases: TGTGCCAGCTTCACAGGGGGAGGTGAAAAACTGTTTTTT.

V usage is TRBV7-9 and J usage is TRBJ2-7, with 7 nucleotides matching TRBD2. This CDR3 comprises 14 residues. The germline CDR1 and CDR2 sequences are SEHNR and FQNEAQ (reference sequence). The ends lost 5 bases at V and 4 bases at J; junction bases unmatched: 8. DNA of the CDR3: TGTGCCAGCAGCCCAGCAAGCGGGAATTACGAGCAGTACTTC. Protein sequence: CASSPASGNYEQYF.

The V and J genes are TRBV28 and TRBJ1-1; perhaps TRBD1 as D (6 bases). The germline V gene has CDR1 MDHEN and CDR2 SYDVKM. This CDR3 is 10 amino acids long. Trimming removed 8 bases at V and 8 bases at J, with 9 bases between. The chain's CDR3 is CASRDMEAFF. CDR3 DNA sequence: TGTGCCAGCCGGGACATGGAAGCTTTCTTT.

This rearrangement joins TRBV5-4 to TRBJ2-3; tentatively, D is TRBD1 (5 bases). CDR3 length: 16 residues. Germline loops: CDR1 SGHNT, CDR2 YYREEE (reference sequence). V lost 1 base and J 1 base, leaving 13 bases between the germline ends. The CDR3 spells CASSLLKDRRTDTQYF. In DNA form, the CDR3 reads TGTGCCAGCAGCTTGTTAAAAGACAGACGCACAGATACGCAGTATTTT.

Here the CDR3 reads CASRPDRSGPYEQYF. The CDR3 DNA is TGTGCCAGCAGGCCTGACAGGAGCGGCCCCTACGAGCAGTACTTC. The rearrangement joins TRBV6-5 to TRBJ2-7, with D maybe TRBD1 (6 bases). V was pared by 6 bases and J by 2 bases, with 17 bases between. CDR1 and CDR2 (germline): MNHEY, SVGAGI. The CDR3 extends over 15 amino acids.

Only a few counts were recorded for this clone. The chain has TRBV3-1 (or the pseudogene TRBV3-2) and TRBJ1-1; 7 bases agree with TRBD1. V was pared by 2 bases and J by 8 bases, with 5 bases of the junction left unmatched. Germline CDR1 is LGHDT and CDR2 is YNNKEL (reference sequence). The CDR3 covers 13 residues. Written as DNA, the CDR3 is TGTGCCAGCAGCCAAAAGGCGGACAGGGAAGCTTTCTTT. Protein product: CASSQKADREAFF.

The rearrangement links TRBV19 to TRBJ2-5, with 13 bases that match TRBD2. The CDR3 contains 18 residues. J gave up 4 bases and V 5 bases, and 13 bases lay outside the gene matches. The germline gives CDR1 LNHDA, CDR2 SQIVND (reference sequence). For the CDR3, the DNA is TGTGCCAGTAGTCCAACTTGGACTAGCGGGAGTATTGGAGAGACCCAGTACTTC. Residues: CASSPTWTSGSIGETQYF.

The chain combines TRBV12-3 or TRBV12-4 with TRBJ2-7; D may be TRBD1 (6 bases). Trimming pared 2 bases from V and 5 bases from J, leaving 10 bases between. The CDR3 runs 13 residues. The CDR3 DNA follows: TGTGCCAGCAGTTTAAGACAGGTTAACGAGCAGTACTTC. Its translation: CASSLRQVNEQYF.

The V call is TRBV29-1, the J call TRBJ1-3, with D possibly being TRBD1 (5 bases). Germline assignment: CDR1 SQVTM and CDR2 ANQGSEA. V lost 0 bases and J lost 0, with 12 bases in between. This CDR3 is built from 16 residues. The DNA for the CDR3 is TGCAGCGTTGAAGATAGGGGCGGTAGCTCTGGAAACACCATATATTTT. Amino acids: CSVEDRGGSSGNTIYF.

The chain combines TRBV2 with TRBJ2-5; no clear D gene. Germline V gives CDR1 SNHLY, CDR2 FYNNEI. The CDR3 spans 16 residues. V was trimmed by 3 bases and J by 5 bases, leaving 19 bases between them. CDR3 bases: TGTGCCAGCAGTGATACCGCCGGAGCTGGCCGGGAGACCCAGTACTTC. It yields the protein CASSDTAGAGRETQYF.

The genes are TRBV19 and TRBJ2-1, with 8 bases aligning to TRBD2. J gave up 5 bases and V 6 bases, and 6 bases lay outside the gene matches. The germline V gene encodes CDR1 LNHDA and CDR2 SQIVND (reference sequence). This CDR3 spans 14 amino acids. The CDR3 here is CASSFALADNEQFF. The CDR3 bases are TGTGCCAGTAGCTTCGCACTAGCGGACAATGAGCAGTTCTTC. Variable domain in full (rest from reference TRBV19 and TRBJ2-1): DGGITQSPKYLFRKEGQNVTLSCEQNLNHDAMYWYRQDPGQGLRLIYYSQIVNDFQKGDIAEGYSVSREKKESFPLTVTSAQKNPTAFYLCASSFALADNEQFFGPGTRLTVL.

The V call is TRBV6-2 or TRBV6-3, the J call TRBJ2-7, with 8 bases aligning to TRBD2. The V segment lost 0 bases and the J segment 3 bases; nucleotides outside the gene matches: 1. This CDR3 comprises 14 residues. Germline V CDR1 and CDR2: MNHEY, SVGEGT. CDR3 residues: CASSYSLAGYEQYF. In DNA form, the CDR3 reads TGTGCCAGCAGTTACTCGCTAGCGGGCTACGAGCAGTACTTC.

The chain recombines TRBV5-1 with TRBJ1-1; perhaps TRBD1 as D (6 bases). In germline, CDR1 is SGHRS, CDR2 YFSETQ. V was pared by 4 bases and J by 3 bases, with 16 bases between. The CDR3 loop spans 15 amino acids. The CDR3 DNA reads TGCGCCAGCAGCACAGGGAGTCTCCAGGACACTGAAGCTTTCTTT. Protein product: CASSTGSLQDTEAFF.